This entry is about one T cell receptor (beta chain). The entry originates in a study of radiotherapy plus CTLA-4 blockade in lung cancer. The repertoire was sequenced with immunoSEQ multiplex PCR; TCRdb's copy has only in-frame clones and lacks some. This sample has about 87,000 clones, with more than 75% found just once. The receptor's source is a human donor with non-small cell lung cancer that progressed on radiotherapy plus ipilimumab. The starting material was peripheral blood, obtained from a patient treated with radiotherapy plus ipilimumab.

CDR3 DNA: TGTGCCAGCAGCTCCAAAATCGACGGACTAGCGGGAGGGGAATACGAGCAGTACTTC. Translated, it gives CASSSKIDGLAGGEYEQYF. The J gene is TRBJ2-7, the V gene TRBV13, with 15 nucleotides matching TRBD2. This CDR3 contains 19 residues. The V gene end was trimmed by 4 bases and the J gene end by 4 bases; junction bases not matched to a gene: 14. Germline loops: CDR1 PRHDT, CDR2 FYEKMQ (reference sequence).